The 13 T cell receptor beta chains below were found in one sample sequenced in a study of blood T cell repertoires in COVID-19. Some clones are missing from TCRdb's copy, which holds only in-frame ones; the method was immunoSEQ multiplex PCR. In the table there are about 80,000 clones, almost 85% of which are singletons. Source material: peripheral blood. The receptors stem from a man in his fifties with COVID-19, enrolled during active disease.

The genes are TRBV10-3 and TRBJ2-7; TRBD1 matches at 9 bases. The CDR3 extends over 15 amino acids. Per germline, CDR1 ENHRY and CDR2 SYGVKD. V lost 3 bases, J lost 3 bases, and 6 bases stayed unmatched. The CDR3: CAISDSRQGGYEQYF. In DNA form, the CDR3 reads TGTGCCATCAGTGACTCTAGACAGGGGGGCTACGAGCAGTACTTC.

The J gene is TRBJ2-3, the V gene TRBV13; 11 bases match TRBD1. V lost 7 bases and J lost 4; bases outside the gene matches: 7. Germline V gives CDR1 PRHDT, CDR2 FYEKMQ (reference sequence). The CDR3 consists of 15 residues. The CDR3 sequence: CASTGRTGGADTQYF. CDR3 nucleotides: TGTGCCAGCACAGGACGGACAGGGGGCGCAGATACGCAGTATTTT.

This clone was seen only a few times. The rearrangement uses TRBV5-1 and TRBJ1-3, with TRBD1 matching 8 bases. In germline, CDR1 is SGHRS, CDR2 YFSETQ. The length of the CDR3 is 16 residues. With 4 bases clipped from V and 3 bases from J, the junction kept 9 bases outside the gene matches. Written as DNA, the CDR3 is TGCGCCAGCAGCGCCTACGGACAGGGTGGTGGAAACACCATATATTTT. This sequence encodes CASSAYGQGGGNTIYF.

The chain recombines TRBV4-3 with TRBJ2-1; TRBD2 is a possible D gene (5 bases). Germline V CDR1 and CDR2: LGHNA, YSLEER. The CDR3 length is 18 residues. Trimming took 0 bases from V and 2 from J, leaving 17 bases between them. CDR3 DNA: TGCGCCAGCAGCCAAGAACCCCCCACTAGACGGACCTACAATGAGCAGTTCTTC. Its protein product is CASSQEPPTRRTYNEQFF.

This clone appeared a single time. This chain joins TRBV9 and TRBJ1-1, with TRBD1 identical over 8 bases. CDR3 length: 15 residues. V shed 1 base and J 4 bases; nucleotides not matched to a gene: 6. Germline CDR1 reads SGDLS; CDR2 reads YYNGEE. The CDR3 reads CASSVSGQGTTEAFF. In DNA, the CDR3 is TGTGCCAGCAGCGTATCAGGACAGGGAACCACTGAAGCTTTCTTT.

The chain is built from TRBV5-1 and TRBJ1-1, with TRBD1 identical over 8 bases. V gave up 4 bases and J gave up 1 base; unmatched junction bases: 6. This CDR3 has 15 amino acids. Per the germline V gene, CDR1 is SGHRS and CDR2 is YFSETQ. CDR3 loop: CASSLGQGKNTEAFF. The CDR3 coding sequence is TGCGCCAGCAGCCTCGGACAGGGTAAGAACACTGAAGCTTTCTTT.

This clone is a singleton in its sample. This rearrangement joins TRBV6-6 to TRBJ1-6, with D maybe TRBD1 (5 bases). V shed 6 bases and J shed 7 bases, with 13 bases lying between them. CDR3 length equals 14 residues. Germline V CDR1 and CDR2: MNHNY, SVGAGI (reference sequence). The CDR3 spells CASRAGGENSPLHF. The CDR3 DNA sequence: TGTGCCAGCAGAGCGGGGGGAGAAAATTCACCCCTCCACTTT.

A few counts support this clone. The V call is TRBV28, the J call TRBJ1-5, with D uncertain. The CDR3 length is 14 residues. The germline V gene has CDR1 MDHEN and CDR2 SYDVKM. Trimming shortened V by 8 bases and J by 0 bases, and 11 bases separated the two germline ends. The CDR3 reads CASGYSYSNQPQHF. The DNA for the CDR3 is TGTGCCAGCGGATACAGTTATAGCAATCAGCCCCAGCATTTT. Full variable domain (missing parts from reference TRBV28 and TRBJ1-5): DVKVTQSSRYLVKRTGEKVFLECVQDMDHENMFWYRQDPGLGLRLIYFSYDVKMKEKGDIPEGYSVSREKKERFSLILESASTNQTSMYLCASGYSYSNQPQHFGDGTRLSIL.

J is TRBJ1-2 and V is TRBV2; no clear D. This CDR3 has 15 residues. CDR1 is SNHLY and CDR2 is FYNNEI in the germline V gene. Trimming shortened V by 8 bases and J by 2 bases, and 18 bases separated the two germline ends. The CDR3 here is CASCLRVSENYGYTF. CDR3 nucleotides: TGTGCCAGCTGCTTGCGGGTGTCCGAAAACTATGGCTACACCTTC.

The CDR3 loop reads CAWTPQGWPGELFF. Here the CDR3 DNA reads TGTGCCTGGACCCCCCAGGGTTGGCCCGGGGAGCTGTTTTTT. This sequence joins TRBV30 and TRBJ2-2; tentatively, D is TRBD1 (5 bases). The CDR3 totals 14 residues. Germline assignment: CDR1 GTSNPN and CDR2 SVGIG (reference sequence). V dropped 4 bases and J dropped 6 bases, with 15 bases sitting between them.

This clone was seen a single time. This rearrangement joins TRBV2 to TRBJ1-2; TRBD1 agrees at 8 bases. Germline values: CDR1 SNHLY, CDR2 FYNNEI. This CDR3 has 14 residues. The trim removed 5 bases at V and 8 bases at J, leaving 10 bases unmatched. The CDR3, as DNA: TGTGCCAGCAGTAGGCGACAGGGGTCTGAAGGCTACACCTTC. Translating it yields CASSRRQGSEGYTF.

The J gene is TRBJ2-1, the V gene TRBV28; D is unclear. Looked up from germline, CDR1 is MDHEN and CDR2 is SYDVKM. Trimming removed 6 bases from V and 9 bases from J, with 18 bases in between. The CDR3 extends over 14 amino acids. CDR3 in amino acids: CASSLESLRTEQFF. The CDR3 DNA follows: TGTGCCAGCAGCCTAGAGTCCCTTAGAACTGAGCAGTTCTTC.

The chain has TRBV18 and TRBJ1-2, with 8 positions matching TRBD1. Trimming cost V 6 bases and J 1 base; bases outside gene matches: 4. The CDR3 is made up of 14 amino acids. The germline gives CDR1 KGHSH, CDR2 LQKENI. CDR3 DNA: TGTGCCAGCTCCCCGGGACAGGATAACTATGGCTACACCTTC. This encodes CASSPGQDNYGYTF.